Listed below are T cell receptor beta chains from one sample, sequenced in a study of CD8+CD57+ T cells in acquired aplastic anemia. Using its own MiXCR run on the reads, TCRdb lists one record per CDR3 protein. Among 200,000 to 250,000 distinct CDR3 sequences listed, around 43% were seen once. Sequencing was done on a sample of sorted CD4+, CD8+, or CD8+CD57+ T cells (not recorded which) from PBMCs. The receptor set was obtained from a human donor with aplastic anemia. Both conserved end residues are part of each CDR3. A D gene is named only where the DNA matches it firmly. Rows may omit the clone size; those that give it use once, few, many or a size class.

j_call cdr3_length clone_size v_call d_call cdr3_aa cdr3_nt
TRBJ2-3 16 - TRBV4-1 - CASSQDGATSTDTQYF TGCGCCAGCAGCCAAGATGGGGCTACTAGCACAGATACGCAGTATTTT
TRBJ2-7 14 - TRBV7-9 - CASSWRQESYEQYF TGTGCCAGCAGCTGGAGACAGGAATCCTACGAGCAGTACTTC
TRBJ1-1 13 - TRBV29-1 - CSAAQEPNTEAFF TGCAGCGCCGCCCAGGAACCGAACACTGAAGCTTTCTTT
TRBJ2-2 10 many TRBV11-2 - CASSGGELFF TGTGCCAGCAGCGGCGGGGAGCTGTTTTTT
TRBJ1-5 16 - TRBV15 - CATRGDLGGRNQPQHF TGTGCCACCAGGGGGGACTTGGGGGGGCGGAATCAGCCCCAGCATTTT
TRBJ1-1 16 many TRBV9 TRBD1 CASSEGTGYLDTEAFF TGTGCCAGCAGCGAAGGGACAGGGTACCTGGACACTGAAGCTTTCTTT
TRBJ2-5 21 many TRBV20-1 TRBD2 CSATDSGSEMGYASWGETQYF TGCAGTGCCACAGATAGCGGGAGCGAGATGGGGTATGCTAGCTGGGGAGAGACCCAGTACTTC
TRBJ2-7 13 - TRBV29-1 TRBD1 CSVGPGQGVGQYF TGCAGCGTGGGCCCGGGACAGGGCGTCGGGCAGTACTTC
TRBJ2-7 13 - TRBV14 - CASSQVTAYEQYF TGTGCCAGCAGCCAAGTTACCGCCTACGAGCAGTACTTC
TRBJ2-1 11 - TRBV10-3 - CASSESGEQFF TGTGCCAGCAGTGAATCCGGTGAGCAGTTCTTC
TRBJ1-2 11 many TRBV12-3/TRBV12-4 - CASRTSSGYTF TGTGCCAGCAGGACAAGTTCCGGCTACACCTTC
TRBJ1-4 14 many TRBV7-2 - CASSLNRLNEKLFF TGTGCCAGCAGCTTAAACAGGTTAAACGAAAAACTGTTTTTT
TRBJ2-1 12 many TRBV5-5 - CASSFAARVQFF TGTGCCAGCAGCTTCGCAGCTAGAGTGCAGTTCTTC
TRBJ2-7 14 few TRBV7-9 - CASSPAPGVYEQYF TGTGCCAGCAGTCCTGCTCCAGGGGTGTACGAGCAGTACTTC
TRBJ2-1 14 many TRBV7-9 - CASSLGGDYNEQFF TGTGCCAGCAGCTTAGGCGGGGATTACAATGAGCAGTTCTTC
TRBJ1-1 15 few TRBV24-1 TRBD1 CASSLRDRGGAEAFF TGTGCCAGCAGTCTAAGGGACAGGGGTGGTGCTGAAGCTTTCTTT
TRBJ2-5 14 - TRBV9 - CASSAVGGRETQYF TGTGCCAGCAGCGCAGTGGGGGGCCGGGAGACCCAGTACTTC
TRBJ1-1 15 many TRBV4-1 - CASSQSIQSNTEAFF TGCGCCAGCAGCCAATCTATACAGTCGAACACTGAAGCTTTCTTT
TRBJ1-2 16 - TRBV4-1 - CASSQDLSAAYYGYTF TGCGCCAGCAGCCAAGATCTCTCAGCGGCTTACTATGGCTACACCTTC
TRBJ2-7 14 - TRBV7-9 - CASSLTEPPYEQYF TGTGCCAGCAGCTTAACAGAACCTCCCTACGAGCAGTACTTC
TRBJ2-5 15 - TRBV20-1 TRBD2 CSARKLAGDQETQYF TGCAGTGCGAGAAAACTAGCGGGGGACCAAGAGACCCAGTACTTC
TRBJ1-2 14 many TRBV9 TRBD1 CASSADRLSYGYTF TGTGCCAGCAGCGCGGACAGGTTAAGCTATGGCTACACCTTC